Reported below is one T cell receptor (beta chain). Its target is not known. The CDR3 has 11 amino acids. Deletions cut 6 bases from V and 2 bases from J, with 8 bases between. Germline lookup yields CDR1 DFQATT and CDR2 SNEGSKA (reference sequence). The sample originates from a study of Tregs in tolerant kidney transplant recipients. General observations from the study: Activated donor B cell expansion appeared to reveal the most relevant donor-specific TCRbeta repertoire. Donor-specific Treg expansion exceeded global Treg expansion in tolerant patients, suggesting antigen drive. The small number of patients limits these findings pending further validation.

Mixed chimerism was transient after nonmyeloablative marrow transplants from related graft donors. Unstimulated regulatory T cells (CD4+CD25+CD127-), CD4+CD25- non-regulatory cells, CD4 and CD8 cells were FACS-sorted from thawed PBMCs. The data were produced by immunoSEQ multiplex PCR, yet TCRdb's version contains in-frame clones alone and is incomplete. The sample lists approximately 81,000 clones; more than 85% were seen once. This clonotype was sampled from a human patient who received a combined kidney and bone marrow transplant. Some T cells may have originated in the graft donor. The rearrangement joins TRBV20-1 to TRBJ2-7; the D gene is possibly TRBD1 (5 bases). The input for sequencing was CD4+ T cells from blood (PBMCs), taken 24 months after the transplant. The CDR3 DNA is TGCAGTGCCGAGGACACCTACGAGCAGTACTTC. Protein: CSAEDTYEQYF.